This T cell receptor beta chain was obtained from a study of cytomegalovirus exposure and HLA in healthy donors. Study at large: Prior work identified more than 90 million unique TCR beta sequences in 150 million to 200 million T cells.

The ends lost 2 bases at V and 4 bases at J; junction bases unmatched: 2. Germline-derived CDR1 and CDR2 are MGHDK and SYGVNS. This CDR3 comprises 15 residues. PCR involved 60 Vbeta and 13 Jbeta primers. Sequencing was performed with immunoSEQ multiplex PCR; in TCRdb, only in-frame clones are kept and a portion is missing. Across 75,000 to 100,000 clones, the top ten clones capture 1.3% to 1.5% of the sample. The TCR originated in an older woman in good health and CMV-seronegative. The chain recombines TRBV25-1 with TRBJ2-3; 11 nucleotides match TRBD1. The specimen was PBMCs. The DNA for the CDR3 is TGTGCCAGCAGTGAACGGACAGGGGGCCCAGATACGCAGTATTTT. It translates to CASSERTGGPDTQYF. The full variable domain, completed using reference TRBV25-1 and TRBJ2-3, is EADIYQTPRYLVIGTGKKITLECSQTMGHDKMYWYQQDPGMELHLIHYSYGVNSTEKGDLSSESTVSRIRTEHFPLTLESARPSHTSQYLCASSERTGGPDTQYFGPGTRLTVL.